The 16 T cell receptor beta chains reported below all come from one sample, sequenced in a study of PD-L1 blockade in urothelial cancer. The method was immunoSEQ multiplex PCR; TCRdb's version includes in-frame clones alone and lacks a portion of them. The sample includes some 120,000 clones, roughly 80% of them seen just once. Noted time point: pretreatment peripheral blood. This sample comprised PBMCs, obtained around atezolizumab (anti-PD-L1) treatment. The receptor source for this set is a man aged 50 or older with urothelial cancer.

The chain employs TRBV4-1 and TRBJ2-7; 7 nucleotides align to TRBD1. The germline CDR1 and CDR2 sequences are MGHRA and YSYEKL. The CDR3 runs 15 residues. V was pared by 3 bases and J by 0 bases, with 5 bases of the junction left unmatched. The DNA of the CDR3 is TGCGCCAGCAGCCAGACGACAGGGCTCTCCTACGAGCAGTACTTC. Its protein is CASSQTTGLSYEQYF.

The chain joins TRBV7-9 to TRBJ1-2, with TRBD1 as a possible D gene (5 bases). The germline V gene has CDR1 SEHNR and CDR2 FQNEAQ (reference sequence). This CDR3 is built from 14 residues. V gave up 5 bases and J gave up 6 bases, with 16 bases separating them. The CDR3: CASSPGGEADGYTF. The DNA for the CDR3 is TGTGCCAGCAGCCCAGGAGGGGAAGCGGATGGCTACACCTTC.

V is TRBV7-9 and J is TRBJ2-1, with D tentatively TRBD2 (5 bases). The ends were cut back, 8 bases at V and 0 bases at J, with 5 bases in the middle. There are 12 residues in the CDR3. Germline CDR1 and CDR2: SEHNR and FQNEAQ (reference sequence). In nucleotides, the CDR3 is TGTGCCAGCCGGGACTCCTACAATGAGCAGTTCTTC. Amino acids: CASRDSYNEQFF. Together with reference TRBV7-9 and TRBJ2-1, the CDR3 gives the full variable domain: DTGVSQNPRHKITKRGQNVTFRCDPISEHNRLYWYRQTLGQGPEFLTYFQNEAQLEKSRLLSDRFSAERPKGSFSTLEIQRTEQGDSAMYLCASRDSYNEQFFGPGTRLTVL.

The chain has TRBV11-2 and TRBJ2-3, with D tentatively TRBD2 (5 bases). The CDR3 contains 14 residues. V lost 3 bases and J 5 bases, leaving 12 bases between the germline ends. CDR1 and CDR2 from the germline V gene are SGHAT and FQNNGV. CDR3 bases: TGTGCCAGCAGCTTGCGGGTTACAATAGATACGCAGTATTTT. Its protein is CASSLRVTIDTQYF.

The chain has TRBV7-2 and TRBJ2-5; D ambiguous. Germline V gives CDR1 SGHTA, CDR2 FQGNSA. The V and J ends lost 4 bases and 5 bases respectively, with 23 bases between them. The CDR3 sequence is 17 residues long. CDR3 loop: CASSSSNLRISRETQYF. The CDR3 DNA reads TGTGCCAGCAGCTCGTCCAACTTAAGGATATCCAGGGAGACCCAGTACTTC.

This clone was picked up a small number of times. The chain employs TRBV7-8 and TRBJ2-2; 7 bases align to TRBD2. After removal of 3 bases from V and 6 bases from J, the junction contained 13 bases not matched to a gene. Germline V gives CDR1 SGHVS, CDR2 FQNEAQ. This CDR3 comprises 17 residues. In nucleotides, the CDR3 is TGTGCCAGCAGCTTCCTGGGCGGGGAGGGTCTACCCGGGGAGCTGTTTTTT. Translation gives CASSFLGGEGLPGELFF.

The chain recombines TRBV6-6 with TRBJ1-4; D is unclear. Germline CDR1 is MNHNY and CDR2 is SVGAGI (reference sequence). Between the trimmed V and J ends, which lost 8 bases and 11 bases, there was a span of 15 bases. CDR3 size: 12 residues. The CDR3 sequence is CASGPSGEKLFF. CDR3 nucleotide sequence: TGTGCCAGCGGACCCAGCGGGGAGAAACTGTTTTTT.

This sequence joins TRBV15 and TRBJ2-1, with TRBD2 matching 12 bases. Germline assignment: CDR1 LNHNV and CDR2 YYDKDF (reference sequence). V was pared by 3 bases and J by 4 bases, with 4 bases of the junction left unmatched. The length of the CDR3 is 16 residues. CDR3 region: CATSSASGRGYNEQFF. The CDR3 region has the DNA TGTGCCACCAGCAGCGCTAGCGGGAGGGGGTACAATGAGCAGTTCTTC.

The chain is built from TRBV28 and TRBJ1-1; maybe TRBD1 (5 bases). This CDR3 comprises 14 residues. Germline values: CDR1 MDHEN, CDR2 SYDVKM. The ends were cut back, 5 bases at V and 0 bases at J, with 10 bases in the middle. The CDR3 region is CASSHQGMNTEAFF. The CDR3 DNA reads as TGTGCCAGCAGTCACCAGGGTATGAACACTGAAGCTTTCTTT.

This clone turned up a few times. The chain employs TRBV19 and TRBJ1-2; 7 bases map to TRBD1. The trim removed 10 bases at V and 7 bases at J, leaving 12 bases unmatched. The CDR3 sequence is 13 residues long. Germline CDR1 LNHDA, CDR2 SQIVND (reference sequence). Written as DNA, the CDR3 is TGTGCCACCTATAGGACAGGCCGACGTGGCTACACCTTC. This encodes CATYRTGRRGYTF.

The genes are TRBV9 and TRBJ2-5, with D tentatively TRBD1 (6 bases). The CDR3 consists of 14 residues. Trimming shortened V by 0 bases and J by 5 bases, and 11 bases separated the two germline ends. The germline CDR1 and CDR2 sequences are SGDLS and YYNGEE. The CDR3 region is CASSVGPGVETQYF. The CDR3 region has the DNA TGTGCCAGCAGCGTAGGGCCAGGGGTCGAGACCCAGTACTTC.

J is TRBJ2-1 and V is TRBV19, with a possible D match to TRBD2 (6 bases). The V and J ends lost 5 bases and 5 bases respectively, with 19 bases between them. The germline CDR1 and CDR2 sequences are LNHDA and SQIVND (reference sequence). This CDR3 region has 16 residues. The CDR3 DNA is TGTGCCAGTAGTCCCCAGCGGGTCAGGGCCGACAATGAGCAGTTCTTC. Translating gives CASSPQRVRADNEQFF.

The genes are TRBV5-1 and TRBJ1-1, with 8 bases identical to TRBD1. The germline V gene encodes CDR1 SGHRS and CDR2 YFSETQ. V dropped 0 bases and J dropped 4; count of bases not matched to a gene: 14. The CDR3 has 18 amino acids. CDR3 nucleotide sequence: TGCGCCAGCAGCTTGGGGGGACAGGCGACCGCCGGGGGCACTGAAGCTTTCTTT. Amino acids: CASSLGGQATAGGTEAFF.

The V call is TRBV30, the J call TRBJ1-6, with a possible D match to TRBD1 (5 bases). V dropped 5 bases and J dropped 5 bases, with 16 bases sitting between them. Germline V lookup: CDR1 GTSNPN, CDR2 SVGIG (reference sequence). CDR3 length: 15 amino acids. CDR3 region: CAWGLGGINNSPLHF. CDR3 nucleotides: TGTGCCTGGGGCCTCGGGGGGATTAATAATTCACCCCTCCACTTT.

The V gene is TRBV30, the J gene TRBJ2-1; 9 bases line up with TRBD2. V was pared by 6 bases and J by 6 bases, with 12 bases of the junction left unmatched. Germline V gene sequence: CDR1 GTSNPN, CDR2 SVGIG (reference sequence). The CDR3 runs 15 residues. The CDR3 here is CACFRFAGGPNEQFF. The CDR3, as DNA: TGTGCCTGTTTCCGATTCGCGGGAGGGCCCAATGAGCAGTTCTTC.

This clone was seen a single time. Other DNA variants within this sample encode the same CDR3. This sequence joins TRBV25-1 and TRBJ2-2; D possibly corresponds to TRBD2 (6 bases). V lost 3 bases and J 3 bases, leaving 8 bases between the germline ends. The CDR3 is made up of 14 amino acids. Per the germline V gene, CDR1 is MGHDK and CDR2 is SYGVNS. The CDR3 DNA follows: TGTGCCAGCAGTGAGGCGGGACACACCGGGGAGCTGTTTTTT. Its protein product is CASSEAGHTGELFF. Full variable domain (missing parts from reference TRBV25-1 and TRBJ2-2): EADIYQTPRYLVIGTGKKITLECSQTMGHDKMYWYQQDPGMELHLIHYSYGVNSTEKGDLSSESTVSRIRTEHFPLTLESARPSHTSQYLCASSEAGHTGELFFGEGSRLTVL.